The clone carrying this T cell receptor (beta chain) was found once. This table comes from immunoSEQ multiplex PCR, and its TCRdb copy is limited to in-frame clones, with some not included. This table has about 92,000 clones, 85% to 95% appearing once. These data originate in a study of T cell changes during pregnancy in multiple sclerosis. Losses at the gene ends were 3 bases for V and 1 base for J; bases not matched to a gene: 2. This CDR3 spans 15 amino acids. CDR1 is SGHTA, CDR2 FQGNSA, per germline. V is TRBV7-2 and J is TRBJ2-3, with 9 bases that match TRBD1. The source of this sequence is a female donor with multiple sclerosis, enrolled in a pregnancy study. The material sequenced was peripheral blood, taken in the first trimester of pregnancy. DNA of the CDR3: TGTGCCAGCAGCTTGGACAGGGGACGCACAGATACGCAGTATTTT. It yields the protein CASSLDRGRTDTQYF.